This record looks at one T cell receptor beta chain sequence and its context. Its specificity is not known. Data came from immunoSEQ multiplex PCR; TCRdb stores just in-frame clones and leaves some out. The sample lists about 40,000 clones; around 89% were seen once. Autoimmune disease history or systemic immunosuppression disqualified patients. This record comes from a study of OX40 agonist ivuxolimab in advanced cancers. Study-level information: Ivuxolimab, an antibody acting as an agonist of OX40 (CD134), was used to treat patients. Six ivuxolimab dose levels, 0.01 to 10 mg/kg, were given intravenously every 2 weeks. Findings and limits, study-wide: Antigen targets of the expanded peripheral T cells went undetermined.

This clonotype was obtained from an adult with an advanced solid tumor such as melanoma, head and neck, liver or kidney cancer. The sequenced sample was CD4+ or CD8+ T cells sorted from blood, obtained in a trial of the OX40 agonist ivuxolimab.

DNA of the CDR3: TGCGCCAGCAGCTTGATCCAACTCAATGAGCAGTTCTTC. This codes for CASSLIQLNEQFF. The chain employs TRBV5-1 and TRBJ2-1; D is undetermined. The CDR3 runs 13 residues. Trimming removed 1 base at V and 6 bases at J, with 8 bases between. Germline V gene data show CDR1 as SGHRS and CDR2 as YFSETQ.